This T cell receptor beta chain was observed in a study of identical twins. From the 5' RACE reads, TCRdb called clonotypes with MiXCR, one entry per CDR3 protein. This table holds hundreds of thousands of distinct CDR3 sequences, around a sixth found once. This clonotype has a handful of counts. With 6 bases clipped from V and 5 bases from J, the junction kept 8 bases outside the gene matches. The CDR3 runs 14 residues. These data were also filed under a second study, of T cells expressing NK-cell markers.

Material: PBMCs. The chain carries TRBV12-3 or TRBV12-4 and TRBJ2-5, with 8 bases aligning to TRBD1. The sequence was collected from a woman between 18 and 29 years old in good health. The CDR3 nucleotides read TGTGCCAGCAGGCCCCAGGGGGCGGAGGAGACCCAGTACTTC. Its protein is CASRPQGAEETQYF.